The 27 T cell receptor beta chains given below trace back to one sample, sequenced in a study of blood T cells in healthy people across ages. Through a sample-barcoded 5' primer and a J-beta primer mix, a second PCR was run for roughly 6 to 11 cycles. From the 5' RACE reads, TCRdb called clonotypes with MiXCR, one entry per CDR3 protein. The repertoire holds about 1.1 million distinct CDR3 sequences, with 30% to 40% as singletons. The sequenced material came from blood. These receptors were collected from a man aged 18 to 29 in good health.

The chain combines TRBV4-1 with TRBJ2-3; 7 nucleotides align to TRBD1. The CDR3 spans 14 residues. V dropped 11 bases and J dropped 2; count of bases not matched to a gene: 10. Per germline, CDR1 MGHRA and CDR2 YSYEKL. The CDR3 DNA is TGCGCCGGCGGACGGGACAGAAACACAGATACGCAGTATTTT. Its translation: CAGGRDRNTDTQYF.

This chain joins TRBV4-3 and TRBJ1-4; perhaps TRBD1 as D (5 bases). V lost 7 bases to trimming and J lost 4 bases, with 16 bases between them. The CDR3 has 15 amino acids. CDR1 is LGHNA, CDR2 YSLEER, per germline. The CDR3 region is CASNPSGDHNEKLFF. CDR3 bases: TGCGCCAGCAACCCAAGTGGGGACCATAATGAAAAACTGTTTTTT.

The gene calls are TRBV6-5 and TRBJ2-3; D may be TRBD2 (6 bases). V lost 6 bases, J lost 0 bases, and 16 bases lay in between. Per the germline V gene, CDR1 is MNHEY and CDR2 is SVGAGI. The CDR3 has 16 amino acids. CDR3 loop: CASSSKLAASTDTQYF. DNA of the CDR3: TGTGCCAGCAGCTCCAAACTAGCAGCTAGCACAGATACGCAGTATTTT.

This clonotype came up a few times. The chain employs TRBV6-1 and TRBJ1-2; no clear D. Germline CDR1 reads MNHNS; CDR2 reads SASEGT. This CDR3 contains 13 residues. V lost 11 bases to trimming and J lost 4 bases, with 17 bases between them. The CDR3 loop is CAGHLGRGYGYTF. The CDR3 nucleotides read TGTGCCGGCCACCTCGGGCGTGGCTATGGCTACACCTTC.

The DNA for the CDR3 is TGTGCCAGCAGTTACTCGCTCAGGAGCTATGGCTACACCTTC. It encodes CASSYSLRSYGYTF. The V call is TRBV6-5, the J call TRBJ1-2; D ambiguous. The CDR3 runs to 14 residues. Germline V gives CDR1 MNHEY, CDR2 SVGAGI. Trimming removed 0 bases from V and 4 bases from J, with 9 bases in between.

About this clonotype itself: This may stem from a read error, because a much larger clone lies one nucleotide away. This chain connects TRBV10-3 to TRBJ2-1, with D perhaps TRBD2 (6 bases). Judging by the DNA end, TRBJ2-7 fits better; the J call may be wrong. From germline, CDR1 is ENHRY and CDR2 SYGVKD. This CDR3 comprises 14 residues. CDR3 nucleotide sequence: TGTGCCACGGGCGGAGGGGACCTCTACAATGAGCAGTACTTC. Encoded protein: CATGGGDLYNEQYF.

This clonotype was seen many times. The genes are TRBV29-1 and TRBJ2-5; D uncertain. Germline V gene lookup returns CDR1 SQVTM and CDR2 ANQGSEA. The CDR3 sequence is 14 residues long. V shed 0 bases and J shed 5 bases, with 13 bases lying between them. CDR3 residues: CSVEDLSLSETQYF. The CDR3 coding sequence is TGCAGCGTTGAAGATCTTAGCCTATCCGAGACCCAGTACTTC.

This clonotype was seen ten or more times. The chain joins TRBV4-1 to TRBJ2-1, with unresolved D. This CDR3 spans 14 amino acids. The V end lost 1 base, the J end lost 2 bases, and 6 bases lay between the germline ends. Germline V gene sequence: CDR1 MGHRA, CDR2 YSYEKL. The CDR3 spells CASSQGGTYNEQFF. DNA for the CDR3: TGCGCCAGCAGCCAAGGGGGTACCTACAATGAGCAGTTCTTC.

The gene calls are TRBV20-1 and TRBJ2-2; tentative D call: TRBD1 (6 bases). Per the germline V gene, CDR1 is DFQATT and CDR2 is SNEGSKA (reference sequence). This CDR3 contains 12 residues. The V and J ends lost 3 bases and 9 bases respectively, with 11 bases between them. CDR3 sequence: CSARGAVRELFF. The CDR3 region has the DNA TGCAGTGCTAGGGGGGCGGTCCGGGAGCTGTTTTTT.

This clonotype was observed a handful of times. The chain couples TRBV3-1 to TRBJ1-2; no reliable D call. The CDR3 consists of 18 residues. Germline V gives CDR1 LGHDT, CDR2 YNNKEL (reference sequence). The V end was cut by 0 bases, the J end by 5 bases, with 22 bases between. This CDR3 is CASSQDPLVPLFYYGYTF. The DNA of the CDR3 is TGTGCCAGCAGCCAAGACCCTCTCGTTCCGCTATTCTATTATGGCTACACCTTC.

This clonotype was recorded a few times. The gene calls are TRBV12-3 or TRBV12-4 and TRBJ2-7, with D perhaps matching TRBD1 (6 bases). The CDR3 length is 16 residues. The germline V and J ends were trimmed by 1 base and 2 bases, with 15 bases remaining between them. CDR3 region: CASSLGDPQGTYEQYF. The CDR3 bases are TGTGCCAGCAGTTTAGGGGACCCCCAGGGGACCTACGAGCAGTACTTC.

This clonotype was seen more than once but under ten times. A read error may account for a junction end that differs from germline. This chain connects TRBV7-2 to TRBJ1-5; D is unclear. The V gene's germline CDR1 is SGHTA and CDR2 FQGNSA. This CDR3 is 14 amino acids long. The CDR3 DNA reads TGTGCCAGCAGCGTAGCCCAGGTTGATCAGCCCCAGCATTTT. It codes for CASSVAQVDQPQHF. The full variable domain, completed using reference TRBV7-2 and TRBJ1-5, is GAGVSQSPSNKVTEKGKDVELRCDPISGHTALYWYRQSLGQGLEFLIYFQGNSAPDKSGLPSDRFSAERTGGSVSTLTIQRTQQEDSAVYLCASSVAQVDQPQHFGDGTRLSIL.

In DNA, the CDR3 is TGTGCCAGCAGTTACACCAGGGCGGCTGAGCAGTTCTTC. This gives the protein CASSYTRAAEQFF. The chain employs TRBV6-5 and TRBJ2-1, with D possibly being TRBD1 (5 bases). V dropped 2 bases and J dropped 9 bases, with 11 bases sitting between them. Germline values: CDR1 MNHEY, CDR2 SVGAGI. The CDR3 runs 13 residues.

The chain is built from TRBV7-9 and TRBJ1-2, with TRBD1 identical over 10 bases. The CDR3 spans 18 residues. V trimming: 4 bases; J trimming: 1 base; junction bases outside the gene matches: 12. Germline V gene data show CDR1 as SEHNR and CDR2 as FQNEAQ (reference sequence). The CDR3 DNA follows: TGTGCCAGCAGCTCACGGGCGCCGGGACAGGGGTTTAACTATGGCTACACCTTC. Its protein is CASSSRAPGQGFNYGYTF.

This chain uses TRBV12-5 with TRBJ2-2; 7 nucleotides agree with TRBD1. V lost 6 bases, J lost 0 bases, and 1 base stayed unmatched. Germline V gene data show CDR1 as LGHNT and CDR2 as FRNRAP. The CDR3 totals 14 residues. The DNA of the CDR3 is TGTGCTAGTGGAGGGGGCGCGAACACCGGGGAGCTGTTTTTT. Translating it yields CASGGGANTGELFF.

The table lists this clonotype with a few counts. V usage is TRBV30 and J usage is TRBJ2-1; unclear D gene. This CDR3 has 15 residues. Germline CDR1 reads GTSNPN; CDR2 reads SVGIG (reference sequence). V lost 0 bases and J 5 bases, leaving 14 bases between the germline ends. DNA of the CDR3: TGTGCCTGGAGTGTTCGTACACCGGCTAACAATGAGCAGTTCTTC. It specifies CAWSVRTPANNEQFF.

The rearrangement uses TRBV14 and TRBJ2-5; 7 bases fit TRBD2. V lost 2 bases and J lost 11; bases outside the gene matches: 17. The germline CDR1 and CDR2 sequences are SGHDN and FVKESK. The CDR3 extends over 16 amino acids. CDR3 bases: TGTGCCAGCAGCCAACTCGTGGGGAGGGGCGACAATGAGCAGTACTTC. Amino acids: CASSQLVGRGDNEQYF.

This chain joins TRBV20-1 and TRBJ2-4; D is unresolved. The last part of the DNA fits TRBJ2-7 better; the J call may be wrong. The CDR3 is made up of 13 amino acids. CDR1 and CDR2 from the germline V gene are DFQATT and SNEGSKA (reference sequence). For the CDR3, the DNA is TGCAGTGCTAGGGCACTTAATATCTACGAGCAGTACTTC. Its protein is CSARALNIYEQYF.

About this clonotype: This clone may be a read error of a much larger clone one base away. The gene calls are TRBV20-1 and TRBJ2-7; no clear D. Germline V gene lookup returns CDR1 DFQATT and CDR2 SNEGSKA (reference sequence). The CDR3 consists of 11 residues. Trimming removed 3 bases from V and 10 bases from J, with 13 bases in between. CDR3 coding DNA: TGCAGTGCTAGCAGCCAAGAGGCCCAGTACTTC. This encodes CSASSQEAQYF.

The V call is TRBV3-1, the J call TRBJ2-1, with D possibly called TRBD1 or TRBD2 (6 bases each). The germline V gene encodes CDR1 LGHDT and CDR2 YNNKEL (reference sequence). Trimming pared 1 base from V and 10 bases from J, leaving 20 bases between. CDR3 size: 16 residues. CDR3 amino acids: CASSQVVGGPHFEQFF. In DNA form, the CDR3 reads TGTGCCAGCAGCCAAGTAGTTGGGGGGCCCCATTTCGAGCAGTTCTTC.

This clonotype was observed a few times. CDR3: CASSLYPRAFYEQYF. CDR3 DNA sequence: TGCGCCAGCAGCCTATATCCCCGGGCCTTCTACGAGCAGTACTTC. The V gene is TRBV5-1, the J gene TRBJ2-7, with unresolved D. The CDR3 length is 15 residues. V was pared by 4 bases and J by 3 bases, with 17 bases between. The germline V gene encodes CDR1 SGHRS and CDR2 YFSETQ.

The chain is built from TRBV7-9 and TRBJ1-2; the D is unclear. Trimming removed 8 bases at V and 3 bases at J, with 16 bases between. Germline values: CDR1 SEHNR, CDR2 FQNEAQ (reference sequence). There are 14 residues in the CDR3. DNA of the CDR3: TGTGCCAGCCGCCACCGATCGGCGGACTATGGCTACACCTTC. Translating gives CASRHRSADYGYTF. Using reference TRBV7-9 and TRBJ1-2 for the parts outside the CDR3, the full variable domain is DTGVSQNPRHKITKRGQNVTFRCDPISEHNRLYWYRQTLGQGPEFLTYFQNEAQLEKSRLLSDRFSAERPKGSFSTLEIQRTEQGDSAMYLCASRHRSADYGYTFGSGTRLTVV.

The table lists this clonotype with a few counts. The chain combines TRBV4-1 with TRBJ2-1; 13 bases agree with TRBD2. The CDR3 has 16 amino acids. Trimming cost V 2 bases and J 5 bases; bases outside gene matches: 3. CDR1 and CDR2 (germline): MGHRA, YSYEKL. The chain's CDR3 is CASSQFGLAGDNEQFF. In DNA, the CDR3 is TGCGCCAGCAGCCAATTCGGACTAGCGGGGGACAATGAGCAGTTCTTC.

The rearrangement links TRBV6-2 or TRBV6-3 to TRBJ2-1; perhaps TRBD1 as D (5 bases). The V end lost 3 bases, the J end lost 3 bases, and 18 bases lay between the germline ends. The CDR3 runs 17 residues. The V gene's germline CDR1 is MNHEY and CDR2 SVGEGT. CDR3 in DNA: TGTGCCAGCAGTTATCTGTATCAGGGCAGAAACTACAATGAGCAGTTCTTC. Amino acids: CASSYLYQGRNYNEQFF.

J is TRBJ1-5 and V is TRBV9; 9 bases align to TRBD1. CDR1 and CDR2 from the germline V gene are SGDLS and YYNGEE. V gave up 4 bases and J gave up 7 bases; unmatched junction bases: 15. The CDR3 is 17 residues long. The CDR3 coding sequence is TGTGCCAGCAGCCCGGGAGATGGACAGGGGCAAGGACAGCCCCAGCATTTT. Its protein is CASSPGDGQGQGQPQHF.

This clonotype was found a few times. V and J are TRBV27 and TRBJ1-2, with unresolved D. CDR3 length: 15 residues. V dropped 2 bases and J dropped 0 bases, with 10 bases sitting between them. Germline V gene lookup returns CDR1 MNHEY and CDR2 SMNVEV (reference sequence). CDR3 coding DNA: TGTGCCAGCAGTTTACGGGGTTCTCCTAACTATGGCTACACCTTC. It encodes CASSLRGSPNYGYTF.

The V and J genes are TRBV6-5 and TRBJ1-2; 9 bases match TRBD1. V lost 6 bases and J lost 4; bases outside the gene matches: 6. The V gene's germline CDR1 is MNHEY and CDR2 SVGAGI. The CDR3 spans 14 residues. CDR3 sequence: CASSRTGGSYGYTF. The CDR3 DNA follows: TGTGCCAGCAGCCGTACAGGGGGCAGCTATGGCTACACCTTC.